A single sample is the source of the 20 T cell receptor beta chains below, sequenced in a study of blood T cell repertoires in COVID-19. Generated by immunoSEQ multiplex PCR, the TCRdb table keeps only in-frame clones and is missing some. The repertoire holds around 99,000 clones, about 80% seen once, with 4.3% in the top ten. Sequenced sample: peripheral blood. These receptors came from an older man with acute or convalescent COVID-19.

This clone was counted only a few times. The chain combines TRBV4-3 with TRBJ2-3; 10 bases match TRBD2. Germline trimming cut 0 bases from V and 3 bases from J; bases unmatched to any gene: 12. Germline CDR1 reads LGHNA; CDR2 reads YSLEER. CDR3 size: 19 residues. The CDR3 DNA is TGCGCCAGCAGCCAAGATCACCTAGCGGGGGCCTTTGGGACAGATACGCAGTATTTT. Protein product: CASSQDHLAGAFGTDTQYF.

V is TRBV28 and J is TRBJ1-1; TRBD1 is a possible D gene (6 bases). Looked up from germline, CDR1 is MDHEN and CDR2 is SYDVKM. With 4 bases removed from V and 0 bases from J, the gap between germline ends came to 18 bases. This CDR3 has 17 residues. CDR3 in DNA: TGTGCCAGCAGTTCCCCCGGGCAGGGGAATATGAACACTGAAGCTTTCTTT. Its protein product is CASSSPGQGNMNTEAFF.

The chain has TRBV7-6 and TRBJ1-6; D might be TRBD1 (6 bases). From germline, CDR1 is SGHVS and CDR2 FNYEAQ. The CDR3 spans 15 residues. V lost 0 bases and J lost 10, with 13 bases in between. The CDR3 bases are TGTGCCAGCAGCTTAGCGAGGGGGGGACGCTCACCCCTCCACTTT. It is translated as CASSLARGGRSPLHF.

This chain links TRBV7-8 with TRBJ1-1; 8 bases are shared with TRBD1. This CDR3 comprises 14 residues. V gave up 3 bases and J gave up 3 bases; unmatched junction bases: 3. Germline V gene sequence: CDR1 SGHVS, CDR2 FQNEAQ. The CDR3 sequence is CASSFLQGDTEAFF. The CDR3 region has the DNA TGTGCCAGCAGCTTTTTACAGGGGGACACTGAAGCTTTCTTT.

The chain is built from TRBV19 and TRBJ2-1; 7 nucleotides agree with TRBD2. Per germline, CDR1 LNHDA and CDR2 SQIVND (reference sequence). Trimming at V came to 3 bases and at J to 1 base, leaving 6 bases not matched to a gene. The CDR3 consists of 16 residues. The CDR3 DNA sequence: TGTGCCAGTAGTATGGTGGCTAGCGGATCCTACAATGAGCAGTTCTTC. It yields the protein CASSMVASGSYNEQFF.

The genes are TRBV6-5 and TRBJ2-5; TRBD2 agrees at 8 bases. This CDR3 region has 13 residues. The trim removed 7 bases at V and 1 base at J, leaving 2 bases unmatched. From germline, CDR1 is MNHEY and CDR2 SVGAGI. The CDR3 DNA follows: TGTGCCAGCACCCGGGGGGGCCAAGAGACCCAGTACTTC. Encoded protein: CASTRGGQETQYF.

The rearrangement uses TRBV5-8 and TRBJ1-3; 8 bases map to TRBD1. CDR1 SGHTS and CDR2 YDEGEE come from the germline V gene. Trimming removed 3 bases from V and 0 bases from J; junction bases left unmatched: 5. The CDR3 totals 16 residues. The CDR3 DNA sequence: TGTGCCAGCAGCTACCATACAGGGGGCTCTGGAAACACCATATATTTT. Translating gives CASSYHTGGSGNTIYF.

V is TRBV29-1 and J is TRBJ2-5; D gene uncertain. CDR1 and CDR2 from the germline V gene are SQVTM and ANQGSEA. Between the trimmed V and J ends, which lost 7 bases and 0 bases, there was a span of 6 bases. The CDR3 runs to 11 residues. The CDR3 region has the DNA TGCAGCGCAGGAGACCAAGAGACCCAGTACTTC. This translates into CSAGDQETQYF.

This clone was observed a handful of times. This chain connects TRBV19 to TRBJ1-5; D not certain. This CDR3 region has 13 residues. V lost 1 base to trimming and J lost 4 bases, with 5 bases between them. Germline CDR1 LNHDA, CDR2 SQIVND (reference sequence). Written as DNA, the CDR3 is TGTGCCAGTAGTATAGGGAGGAATCAGCCCCAGCATTTT. This codes for CASSIGRNQPQHF. Combining the CDR3 with reference TRBV19 and TRBJ1-5 gives the whole variable domain DGGITQSPKYLFRKEGQNVTLSCEQNLNHDAMYWYRQDPGQGLRLIYYSQIVNDFQKGDIAEGYSVSREKKESFPLTVTSAQKNPTAFYLCASSIGRNQPQHFGDGTRLSIL.

The V call is TRBV7-3, the J call TRBJ1-3; no clear D gene. The CDR3 contains 15 residues. The V and J ends lost 5 bases and 0 bases respectively, with 11 bases between them. CDR1 and CDR2 (germline): SGHTA, FQGTGA. The CDR3, as DNA: TGTGCCAGCAGCCCTAGTCACCTCTCTGGAAACACCATATATTTT. Translated: CASSPSHLSGNTIYF.

This clone was found once. The chain couples TRBV2 to TRBJ2-6; D gene ambiguous. V was shortened by 7 bases and J by 2 bases, with 12 bases between the two germline ends. In germline, CDR1 is SNHLY, CDR2 FYNNEI. CDR3 length equals 15 residues. The CDR3 reads CASMAGRAGANVLTF. The CDR3 bases are TGTGCCAGCATGGCAGGCCGAGCTGGGGCCAACGTCCTGACTTTC.

The rearrangement joins TRBV6-2 or TRBV6-3 to TRBJ2-1; 11 bases match TRBD2. V shed 5 bases and J 8 bases; nucleotides not matched to a gene: 8. The germline CDR1 and CDR2 sequences are MNHEY and SVGEGT. The CDR3 contains 15 residues. CDR3 nucleotide sequence: TGTGCCAGCAGTCATAGCGGGGGGGGTATTGATGAGCAGTTCTTC. Amino acid sequence: CASSHSGGGIDEQFF.

The J gene is TRBJ2-2, the V gene TRBV5-6, with 9 positions matching TRBD1. Germline-derived CDR1 and CDR2 are SGHDT and YYEEEE. This CDR3 comprises 16 residues. Trimming removed 4 bases from V and 5 bases from J; junction bases left unmatched: 9. The CDR3 loop reads CASSRGTGRGTGELFF. The CDR3 bases are TGTGCCAGCAGCCGCGGGACAGGGAGAGGGACCGGGGAGCTGTTTTTT.

This clone has a handful of counts. The CDR3 nucleotides read TGTGCCAGCAAGGAGACAGGACTCCGCGAGCAGTACTTC. This sequence encodes CASKETGLREQYF. The rearrangement links TRBV2 to TRBJ2-7; TRBD1 is a possible D gene (6 bases). V gave up 7 bases and J gave up 6 bases, with 16 bases separating them. This CDR3 is built from 13 residues. Germline V gives CDR1 SNHLY, CDR2 FYNNEI.

This chain uses TRBV7-6 with TRBJ2-2, with TRBD2 matching 10 bases. Germline V gene data show CDR1 as SGHVS and CDR2 as FNYEAQ. The CDR3 sequence is 18 residues long. V shed 0 bases and J 0 bases; nucleotides not matched to a gene: 4. Here the CDR3 reads CASSLAASGGPNTGELFF. CDR3 coding DNA: TGTGCCAGCAGCTTAGCGGCTAGCGGGGGCCCGAACACCGGGGAGCTGTTTTTT.

This chain uses TRBV19 with TRBJ1-4; possibly TRBD1 for D (6 bases). Germline-derived CDR1 and CDR2 are LNHDA and SQIVND (reference sequence). The CDR3 covers 15 residues. V shed 5 bases and J shed 7 bases, with 17 bases lying between them. The CDR3 region has the DNA TGTGCCAGTAGTTGGAGGACAGATGGGGCTGAAAAACTGTTTTTT. This sequence encodes CASSWRTDGAEKLFF. Drawing the rest from reference TRBV19 and TRBJ1-4, the complete variable domain is DGGITQSPKYLFRKEGQNVTLSCEQNLNHDAMYWYRQDPGQGLRLIYYSQIVNDFQKGDIAEGYSVSREKKESFPLTVTSAQKNPTAFYLCASSWRTDGAEKLFFGSGTQLSVL.

The table lists this clone with a few counts. The V call is TRBV9, the J call TRBJ1-3, with 8 bases lining up with TRBD1. The CDR3 consists of 16 residues. The V gene end was trimmed by 3 bases and the J gene end by 0 bases; junction bases not matched to a gene: 5. Per germline, CDR1 SGDLS and CDR2 YYNGEE. The CDR3 loop reads CASSGPQGVSGNTIYF. For the CDR3, the DNA is TGTGCCAGCAGCGGACCACAGGGGGTCTCTGGAAACACCATATATTTT.

J is TRBJ1-2 and V is TRBV4-3, with TRBD1 identical over 8 bases. Germline V lookup: CDR1 LGHNA, CDR2 YSLEER. The CDR3 is 15 residues long. Unmatched junction bases numbered 11, after V lost 3 bases and J lost 8 bases. The CDR3 DNA sequence: TGCGCCAGCAGCCAGTCGACAGGGGCTGTCGGAGGCTACACCTTC. Protein: CASSQSTGAVGGYTF.

On this clone itself: Other DNA sequences in the same sample also yield this CDR3. The rearrangement joins TRBV18 to TRBJ2-7, with TRBD1 matching 10 bases. This CDR3 has 15 residues. Trimming took 6 bases from V and 1 from J; bases not matched to a gene: 6. The germline V gene encodes CDR1 KGHSH and CDR2 LQKENI. The CDR3, as DNA: TGTGCCAGCTCCCCGGGACAGGGGTCGTCCTACGAGCAGTACTTC. Translating it yields CASSPGQGSSYEQYF.

The chain carries TRBV6-2 or TRBV6-3 and TRBJ2-3; D perhaps matches TRBD2 (6 bases). Looked up from germline, CDR1 is MNHEY and CDR2 is SVGEGT. Between the trimmed V and J ends, which lost 6 bases and 0 bases, there was a span of 13 bases. The length of the CDR3 is 15 residues. CDR3 loop: CASSDPSASTDTQYF. CDR3 DNA sequence: TGTGCCAGCAGCGACCCTAGCGCTAGCACAGATACGCAGTATTTT.